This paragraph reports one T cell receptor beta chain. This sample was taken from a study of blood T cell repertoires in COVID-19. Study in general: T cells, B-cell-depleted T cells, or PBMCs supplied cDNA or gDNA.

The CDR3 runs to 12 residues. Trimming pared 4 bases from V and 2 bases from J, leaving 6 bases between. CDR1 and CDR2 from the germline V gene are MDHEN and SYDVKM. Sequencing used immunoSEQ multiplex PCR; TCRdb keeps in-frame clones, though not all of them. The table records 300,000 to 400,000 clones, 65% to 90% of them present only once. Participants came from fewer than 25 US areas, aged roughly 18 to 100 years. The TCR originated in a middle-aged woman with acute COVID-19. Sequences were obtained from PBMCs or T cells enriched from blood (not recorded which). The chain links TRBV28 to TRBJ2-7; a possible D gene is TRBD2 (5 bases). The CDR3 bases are TGTGCCAGCAGTTCCGGGACCTACGAGCAGTACTTC. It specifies CASSSGTYEQYF.